Following are 32 T cell receptor beta chains from one sample sequenced in a study of blood T cell repertoires in COVID-19. TCRdb's copy holds only in-frame clones and misses some; the assay was immunoSEQ multiplex PCR. Altogether about 120,000 clones are present, over 65% being singletons, with the ten largest covering about 5%. Material: peripheral blood. The receptor source for this set is a woman in her 70s with acute or convalescent COVID-19.

This chain joins TRBV30 and TRBJ2-7; 7 nucleotides line up with TRBD1. The V segment lost 2 bases and the J segment 5 bases; nucleotides outside the gene matches: 6. The CDR3 is 13 residues long. Germline V gene lookup returns CDR1 GTSNPN and CDR2 SVGIG (reference sequence). This chain's CDR3 is CAWSLRGLNEQYF. CDR3 DNA sequence: TGTGCCTGGAGTCTGAGGGGGCTAAACGAGCAGTACTTC.

This chain uses TRBV4-3 with TRBJ1-4; D might be TRBD1 (6 bases). Per the germline V gene, CDR1 is LGHNA and CDR2 is YSLEER. The CDR3 extends over 16 amino acids. With 1 base removed from V and 8 bases from J, the gap between germline ends came to 17 bases. As DNA, the CDR3 is TGCGCCAGCAGCCAAGGCCTGCTGGGCAGGGGCGAAAAACTGTTTTTT. It codes for CASSQGLLGRGEKLFF.

The chain is built from TRBV5-1 and TRBJ1-2, with a weak D call TRBD1 (5 bases). CDR3 size: 17 residues. The V gene lost 0 bases and the J gene lost 4 bases, with 19 bases spanning the gap. Germline V lookup: CDR1 SGHRS, CDR2 YFSETQ. CDR3 region: CASSLAGSGTHSYGYTF. In DNA, the CDR3 is TGCGCCAGCAGCTTGGCCGGGTCAGGGACTCACTCCTATGGCTACACCTTC.

The chain combines TRBV21-1 with TRBJ2-7; the table's D call, TRBD2, was not checked against the DNA. TRBV21-1 is flagged as a pseudogene. This CDR3 has 14 residues. The chain's CDR3 is CASSKAGAPYEQYV. The CDR3 DNA reads as TGTGCCAGCAGCAAAGCAGGAGCCCCCTACGAGCAGTACGTC.

V usage is TRBV25-1 and J usage is TRBJ1-2; TRBD1 matches 10 bases. In germline, CDR1 is MGHDK, CDR2 SYGVNS. Trimming removed 3 bases from V and 7 bases from J; junction bases left unmatched: 5. This CDR3 spans 14 amino acids. The CDR3 loop is CASSDPGTGVGYTF. CDR3 sequence (DNA): TGTGCCAGCAGTGACCCAGGGACAGGGGTTGGCTACACCTTC.

V is TRBV6-5 and J is TRBJ1-5; a possible D gene is TRBD1 (5 bases). V was shortened by 6 bases and J by 3 bases, with 12 bases between the two germline ends. Germline CDR1 and CDR2: MNHEY and SVGAGI. The CDR3 is made up of 14 amino acids. Written as DNA, the CDR3 is TGTGCCAGCAGCCGAGACAGCCTCAATCAGCCCCAGCATTTT. Amino acids: CASSRDSLNQPQHF.

This clone was observed once. The chain recombines TRBV11-3 with TRBJ2-7; 9 nucleotides match TRBD2. Germline V lookup: CDR1 SGHNT, CDR2 YENEEA. J gave up 4 bases and V 2 bases, and 6 bases lay outside the gene matches. The length of the CDR3 is 15 residues. The CDR3 DNA is TGTGCCAGCAGCTTATCCGGCGGGGGGGCTTACGAGCAGTACTTC. Protein product: CASSLSGGGAYEQYF.

V and J are TRBV15 and TRBJ2-1; 9 bases align to TRBD1. Germline V CDR1 and CDR2: LNHNV, YYDKDF (reference sequence). Trimming cost V 1 base and J 4 bases; bases outside gene matches: 5. This CDR3 contains 16 residues. CDR3 sequence reads: CATSRGGGTGYNEQFF. DNA for the CDR3: TGTGCCACCAGCAGAGGGGGGGGGACAGGGTACAATGAGCAGTTCTTC.

The chain is built from TRBV7-2 and TRBJ1-2, with 9 bases identical to TRBD1. This CDR3 is 15 amino acids long. Looked up from germline, CDR1 is SGHTA and CDR2 is FQGNSA. V lost 1 base to trimming and J lost 8 bases; unmatched junction nucleotides: 8. The CDR3 coding sequence is TGTGCCAGCAGCTTAGGGGGACAGGGTGCTTGGGGCTACACCTTC. Amino acid sequence: CASSLGGQGAWGYTF.

V usage is TRBV7-9 and J usage is TRBJ2-5; the match to TRBD2 covers 7 bases. The J segment lost 10 bases and the V segment lost 5 bases, leaving 10 bases of the junction unmatched. The CDR3 is 13 residues long. CDR1 and CDR2 (germline): SEHNR, FQNEAQ (reference sequence). CDR3 nucleotide sequence: TGTGCCAGCAGCGCCCCGGGGGGTGGGGACCAGTACTTC. Translating gives CASSAPGGGDQYF.

The chain carries TRBV30 and TRBJ1-4, with D possibly matching TRBD1 (5 bases). Trimming shortened V by 4 bases and J by 8 bases, and 11 bases separated the two germline ends. In germline, CDR1 is GTSNPN, CDR2 SVGIG (reference sequence). The CDR3 runs 12 residues. CDR3: CAWKGLNEKLFF. As DNA, the CDR3 is TGTGCCTGGAAGGGGCTGAACGAAAAACTGTTTTTT.

This clone was detected once. The chain joins TRBV5-1 to TRBJ2-4; a weak D match, TRBD1 (6 bases). There are 14 residues in the CDR3. Germline CDR1 is SGHRS and CDR2 is YFSETQ. V dropped 3 bases and J dropped 6 bases, with 13 bases sitting between them. Here the CDR3 reads CASSSDSSGNIQYF. The CDR3 DNA reads as TGCGCCAGCAGCTCGGACAGTTCGGGAAACATTCAGTACTTC. Full variable domain (rest looked up from reference TRBV5-1 and TRBJ2-4): KAGVTQTPRYLIKTRGQQVTLSCSPISGHRSVSWYQQTPGQGLQFLFEYFSETQRNKGNFPGRFSGRQFSNSRSEMNVSTLELGDSALYLCASSSDSSGNIQYFGAGTRLSVL.

This clone was detected only a few times. This chain links TRBV3-1 (or the pseudogene TRBV3-2) with TRBJ1-1; D might be TRBD1 (5 bases). The length of the CDR3 is 13 residues. Germline V gene data show CDR1 as LGHDT and CDR2 as YNNKEL (reference sequence). Between the trimmed V and J ends, which lost 3 bases and 5 bases, there was a span of 10 bases. As DNA, the CDR3 is TGTGCCAGCAGCCAGGCGGGGGGGACTGAAGCTTTCTTT. Residues: CASSQAGGTEAFF.

V and J are TRBV6-4 and TRBJ2-5; TRBD1 matches 7 bases. Trimming removed 3 bases from V and 2 bases from J; junction bases left unmatched: 9. This CDR3 contains 16 residues. Per the germline V gene, CDR1 is MRHNA and CDR2 is SNTAGT. In DNA form, the CDR3 reads TGTGCCAGCAGTGATCGGCAGGGGGTCTTTCAAGAGACCCAGTACTTC. Translating gives CASSDRQGVFQETQYF.

The chain combines TRBV21-1 with TRBJ2-4; the table calls TRBD1, which could not be checked here. TRBV21-1 is flagged as a pseudogene. The CDR3 runs to 19 residues. The CDR3 sequence is CASSKEPRDRDLAKNIQYF. CDR3 bases: TGTGCCAGCAGCAAAGAGCCAAGAGACAGGGACCTAGCCAAAAACATTCAGTACTTC.

The chain has TRBV7-2 and TRBJ2-5; the match to TRBD2 covers 13 bases. The V gene's germline CDR1 is SGHTA and CDR2 FQGNSA. This CDR3 contains 15 residues. The junction had 5 bases not matched to a gene; V was cut back by 6 bases and J by 4 bases. The CDR3 spells CASSLTSGGIETQYF. In DNA form, the CDR3 reads TGTGCCAGCAGTTTGACTAGCGGGGGGATAGAGACCCAGTACTTC.

The rearrangement uses TRBV6-1 and TRBJ1-4; TRBD1 matches at 9 bases. In germline, CDR1 is MNHNS, CDR2 SASEGT. The CDR3 has 15 residues. J was trimmed by 5 bases and V by 5 bases; bases with no gene match: 6. For the CDR3, the DNA is TGTGCCAGCAGTCTAACAGGGGGCTGGAATGAAAAACTGTTTTTT. Protein: CASSLTGGWNEKLFF.

The gene calls are TRBV5-4 and TRBJ2-2, with D possibly matching TRBD1 (6 bases). Germline CDR1 reads SGHNT; CDR2 reads YYREEE (reference sequence). The CDR3 is 15 residues long. The germline V and J ends were trimmed by 3 bases and 2 bases, with 11 bases remaining between them. The CDR3 nucleotides read TGTGCCAGCAGCTACGGACAGATAAACACCGGGGAGCTGTTTTTT. It translates to CASSYGQINTGELFF.

The chain carries TRBV30 and TRBJ1-1; 9 bases are a match to TRBD1. V was clipped by 6 bases and J by 3 bases; unmatched bases: 11. This CDR3 has 15 amino acids. The V gene's germline CDR1 is GTSNPN and CDR2 SVGIG (reference sequence). The CDR3 DNA reads as TGTGCCTGTAACAGGGGGCGCTTGAAGGACACTGAAGCTTTCTTT. Protein product: CACNRGRLKDTEAFF.

This chain joins TRBV7-9 and TRBJ1-2; D remains ambiguous. The CDR3 covers 12 residues. Per germline, CDR1 SEHNR and CDR2 FQNEAQ (reference sequence). V was clipped by 5 bases and J by 4 bases, with 8 bases between them. CDR3 sequence (DNA): TGTGCCAGCAGCCCGACGGGCTATGGCTACACCTTC. Residues: CASSPTGYGYTF. The whole variable domain, filled in from reference TRBV7-9 and TRBJ1-2, reads DTGVSQNPRHKITKRGQNVTFRCDPISEHNRLYWYRQTLGQGPEFLTYFQNEAQLEKSRLLSDRFSAERPKGSFSTLEIQRTEQGDSAMYLCASSPTGYGYTFGSGTRLTVV.

The chain is built from TRBV7-2 and TRBJ2-7; 7 nucleotides match TRBD1. The V gene end was trimmed by 1 base and the J gene end by 6 bases; junction bases not matched to a gene: 6. The germline gives CDR1 SGHTA, CDR2 FQGNSA. The CDR3 has 14 amino acids. CDR3 in DNA: TGTGCCAGCAGCTTAGTTGGGACAGCCAGCGAGCAGTACTTC. Its translation: CASSLVGTASEQYF.

V gene TRBV5-8 combines with J gene TRBJ1-4, with 7 nucleotides matching TRBD1. Germline CDR1 SGHTS, CDR2 YDEGEE. With V trimmed by 1 base and J by 0 bases, 3 bases remained unmatched. This CDR3 spans 16 amino acids. The CDR3 DNA reads as TGTGCCAGCAGCTTGAAGGGGACAGCAACTAATGAAAAACTGTTTTTT. Its translation: CASSLKGTATNEKLFF.

V gene TRBV7-2 combines with J gene TRBJ1-2; D uncertain. The CDR3 consists of 11 residues. Germline-derived CDR1 and CDR2 are SGHTA and FQGNSA. V was clipped by 2 bases and J by 7 bases, with 5 bases between them. CDR3: CASSLYSGYTF. The DNA of the CDR3 is TGTGCCAGCAGCTTATACTCTGGCTACACCTTC.

The V and J genes are TRBV11-3 and TRBJ1-4; 7 bases align to TRBD1. CDR3 length: 16 residues. The V gene's germline CDR1 is SGHNT and CDR2 YENEEA. V was clipped by 4 bases and J by 4 bases; unmatched bases: 9. The CDR3, as DNA: TGTGCCAGCAGCTCGGGCCGACAGGGTAGTAATGAAAAACTGTTTTTT. Translated: CASSSGRQGSNEKLFF. The full variable domain, rest sourced from reference TRBV11-3 and TRBJ1-4, is EAGVVQSPRYKIIEKKQPVAFWCNPISGHNTLYWYLQNLGQGPELLIRYENEEAVDDSQLPKDRFSAERLKGVDSTLKIQPAELGDSAVYLCASSSGRQGSNEKLFFGSGTQLSVL.

This sequence joins TRBV10-3 and TRBJ2-5; 7 bases line up with TRBD2. The trim removed 6 bases at V and 2 bases at J, leaving 6 bases unmatched. CDR1 is ENHRY, CDR2 SYGVKD, per germline. The CDR3 is 14 residues long. In DNA, the CDR3 is TGTGCCATCAGGGGCGGGAGAATTCAAGAGACCCAGTACTTC. Translation gives CAIRGGRIQETQYF.

As to this clone: Relative to the germline gene, one junction end is altered; a read error may explain this. This same CDR3 is encoded by further DNA sequences in the sample. This chain joins TRBV5-1 and TRBJ2-7, with D possibly matching TRBD2 (6 bases). This CDR3 contains 15 residues. Germline CDR1 SGHRS, CDR2 YFSETQ. The CDR3 DNA is TGTGCCAGCAGCTTGGGTCGGGGGAGCGACTACGAGCAGTACTTC. Amino acid sequence: CASSLGRGSDYEQYF. Combining the CDR3 with reference TRBV5-1 and TRBJ2-7 gives the whole variable domain KAGVTQTPRYLIKTRGQQVTLSCSPISGHRSVSWYQQTPGQGLQFLFEYFSETQRNKGNFPGRFSGRQFSNSRSEMNVSTLELGDSALYLCASSLGRGSDYEQYFGPGTRLTVT.

The gene calls are TRBV11-3 and TRBJ1-1, with D possibly TRBD1 on 5 matching bases. V gave up 7 bases and J gave up 6 bases, with 15 bases separating them. CDR1 is SGHNT and CDR2 is YENEEA in the germline V gene. This CDR3 comprises 13 residues. The CDR3 nucleotides are TGTGCCAGCACCCGAGGCGGGGACTCTGAAGCTTTCTTT. Translated: CASTRGGDSEAFF.

The genes are TRBV7-9 and TRBJ1-1; 8 bases are a match to TRBD1. The V and J ends lost 5 bases and 0 bases, in that order; junction bases with no gene match: 5. Germline lookup yields CDR1 SEHNR and CDR2 FQNEAQ (reference sequence). This CDR3 has 15 residues. CDR3 protein: CASSKRGQVNTEAFF. The CDR3 region has the DNA TGTGCCAGCAGCAAGAGGGGACAGGTGAACACTGAAGCTTTCTTT. Variable domain in full (rest from reference TRBV7-9 and TRBJ1-1): DTGVSQNPRHKITKRGQNVTFRCDPISEHNRLYWYRQTLGQGPEFLTYFQNEAQLEKSRLLSDRFSAERPKGSFSTLEIQRTEQGDSAMYLCASSKRGQVNTEAFFGQGTRLTVV.

The CDR3 nucleotides read TGTGCCAGCAGCTTAGGGTATATCGGGGGGGCCGGGGAGACCCAGTACTTC. Encoded protein: CASSLGYIGGAGETQYF. The gene calls are TRBV7-2 and TRBJ2-5; 8 nucleotides align to TRBD2. CDR1 SGHTA and CDR2 FQGNSA come from the germline V gene. Unmatched junction bases numbered 12, after V lost 1 base and J lost 5 bases. CDR3 length: 17 amino acids. Combining the CDR3 with reference TRBV7-2 and TRBJ2-5 gives the whole variable domain GAGVSQSPSNKVTEKGKDVELRCDPISGHTALYWYRQSLGQGLEFLIYFQGNSAPDKSGLPSDRFSAERTGGSVSTLTIQRTQQEDSAVYLCASSLGYIGGAGETQYFGPGTRLLVL.

This chain links TRBV13 with TRBJ2-1, with 10 bases identical to TRBD2. The CDR3 is 18 residues long. The V gene's germline CDR1 is PRHDT and CDR2 FYEKMQ (reference sequence). After removal of 3 bases from V and 1 base from J, the junction contained 9 bases not matched to a gene. The CDR3 loop reads CASSFTSSGGGSYNEQFF. DNA for the CDR3: TGTGCCAGCAGCTTTACCTCTAGCGGGGGCGGTTCCTACAATGAGCAGTTCTTC. The complete variable domain, with remaining parts taken from reference TRBV13 and TRBJ2-1, reads AAGVIQSPRHLIKEKRETATLKCYPIPRHDTVYWYQQGPGQDPQFLISFYEKMQSDKGSIPDRFSAQQFSDYHSELNMSSLELGDSALYFCASSFTSSGGGSYNEQFFGPGTRLTVL.

This clone was recorded once. V is TRBV6-2 or TRBV6-3 and J is TRBJ2-1, with 7 bases identical to TRBD2. Germline assignment: CDR1 MNHEY and CDR2 SVGEGT. With V trimmed by 5 bases and J by 8 bases, 9 bases remained unmatched. The CDR3 extends over 14 amino acids. The CDR3 loop is CASSTPRLAHEQFF. As DNA, the CDR3 is TGTGCCAGCAGTACTCCCCGACTAGCTCATGAGCAGTTCTTC.

V gene TRBV5-1 combines with J gene TRBJ2-5; 10 bases map to TRBD1. The V and J ends lost 5 bases and 5 bases, in that order; junction bases with no gene match: 6. Germline V gene lookup returns CDR1 SGHRS and CDR2 YFSETQ. This CDR3 has 14 amino acids. DNA for the CDR3: TGCGCCAGCAGTACCGGGACAGGGGAGGAGACCCAGTACTTC. It codes for CASSTGTGEETQYF.